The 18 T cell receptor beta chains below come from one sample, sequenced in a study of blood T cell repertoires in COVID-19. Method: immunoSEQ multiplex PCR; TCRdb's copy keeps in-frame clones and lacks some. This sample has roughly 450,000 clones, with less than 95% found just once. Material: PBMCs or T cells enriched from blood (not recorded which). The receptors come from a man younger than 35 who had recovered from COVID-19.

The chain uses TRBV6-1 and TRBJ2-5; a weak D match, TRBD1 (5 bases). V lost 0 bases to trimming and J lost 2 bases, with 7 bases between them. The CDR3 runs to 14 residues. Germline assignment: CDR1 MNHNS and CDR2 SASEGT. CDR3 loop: CASSEAGLQETQYF. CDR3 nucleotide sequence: TGTGCCAGCAGTGAAGCGGGGCTACAAGAGACCCAGTACTTC.

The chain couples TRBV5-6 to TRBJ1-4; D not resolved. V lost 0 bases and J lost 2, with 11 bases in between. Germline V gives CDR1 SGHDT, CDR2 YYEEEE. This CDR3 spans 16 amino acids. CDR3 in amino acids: CASSLGAGATNEKLFF. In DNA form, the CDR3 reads TGTGCCAGCAGCTTGGGGGCAGGTGCGACTAATGAAAAACTGTTTTTT.

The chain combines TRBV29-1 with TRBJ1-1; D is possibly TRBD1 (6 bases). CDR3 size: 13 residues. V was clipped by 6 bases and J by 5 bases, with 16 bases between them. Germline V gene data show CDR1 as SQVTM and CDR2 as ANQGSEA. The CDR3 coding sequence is TGCAGCGTCGTCACAGGGACGGGAACTGAAGCTTTCTTT. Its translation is CSVVTGTGTEAFF.

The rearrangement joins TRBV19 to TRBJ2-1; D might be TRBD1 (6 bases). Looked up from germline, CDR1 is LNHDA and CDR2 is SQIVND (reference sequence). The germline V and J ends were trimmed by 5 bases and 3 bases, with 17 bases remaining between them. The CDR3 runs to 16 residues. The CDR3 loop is CASSLLWDTSYNEQFF. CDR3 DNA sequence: TGTGCCAGTAGTCTGTTGTGGGACACCAGCTACAATGAGCAGTTCTTC.

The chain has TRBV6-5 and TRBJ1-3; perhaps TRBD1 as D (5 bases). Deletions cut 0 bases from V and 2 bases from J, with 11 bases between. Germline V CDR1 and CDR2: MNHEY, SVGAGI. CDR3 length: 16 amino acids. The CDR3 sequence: CASSYSWGQTGNTIYF. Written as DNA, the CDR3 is TGTGCCAGCAGTTACTCCTGGGGCCAAACTGGAAACACCATATATTTT.

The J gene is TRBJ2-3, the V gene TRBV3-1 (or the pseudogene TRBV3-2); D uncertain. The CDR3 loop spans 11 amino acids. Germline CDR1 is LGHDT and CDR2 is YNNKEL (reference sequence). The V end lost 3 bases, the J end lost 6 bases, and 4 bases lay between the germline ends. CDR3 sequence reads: CASSQSDTQYF. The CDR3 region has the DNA TGTGCCAGCAGCCAGAGCGATACGCAGTATTTT.

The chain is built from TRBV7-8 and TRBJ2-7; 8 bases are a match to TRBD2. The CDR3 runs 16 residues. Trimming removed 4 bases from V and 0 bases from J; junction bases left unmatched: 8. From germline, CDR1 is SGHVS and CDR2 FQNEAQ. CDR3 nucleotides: TGTGCCAGCAGCTCGACCGGGACTAGGAGCTCCTACGAGCAGTACTTC. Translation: CASSSTGTRSSYEQYF.

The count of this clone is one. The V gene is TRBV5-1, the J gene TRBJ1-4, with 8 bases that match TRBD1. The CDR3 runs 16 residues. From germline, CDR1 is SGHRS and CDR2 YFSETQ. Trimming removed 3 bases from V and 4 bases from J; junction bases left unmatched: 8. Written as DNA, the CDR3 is TGCGCCAGCAGCTCTGGACAGGGATTGATTAATGAAAAACTGTTTTTT. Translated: CASSSGQGLINEKLFF.

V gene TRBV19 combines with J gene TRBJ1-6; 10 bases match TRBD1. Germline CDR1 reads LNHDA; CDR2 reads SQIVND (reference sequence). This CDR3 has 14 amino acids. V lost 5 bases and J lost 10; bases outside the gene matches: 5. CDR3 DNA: TGTGCCAGTAGTGTCGGACAGGGGGACTCACCCCTCCACTTT. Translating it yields CASSVGQGDSPLHF.

This chain's CDR3 is CASSRHISHNNQPQHF. The CDR3 bases are TGCGCCAGCAGTCGTCACATATCCCACAACAATCAGCCCCAGCATTTT. This rearrangement joins TRBV23-1 to TRBJ1-5; D unresolved. TRBV23-1 is sorted into the ORF group, with uncertain function. V was clipped by 4 bases and J by 3 bases, with 16 bases between them. The CDR3 loop spans 16 amino acids.

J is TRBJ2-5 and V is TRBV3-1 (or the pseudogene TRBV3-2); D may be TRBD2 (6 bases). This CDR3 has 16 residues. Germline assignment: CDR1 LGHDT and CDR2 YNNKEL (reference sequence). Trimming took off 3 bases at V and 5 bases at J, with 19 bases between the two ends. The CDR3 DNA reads TGTGCCAGCAGCCACGGCGGGGCTATCACGTTGGAGACCCAGTACTTC. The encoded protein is CASSHGGAITLETQYF.

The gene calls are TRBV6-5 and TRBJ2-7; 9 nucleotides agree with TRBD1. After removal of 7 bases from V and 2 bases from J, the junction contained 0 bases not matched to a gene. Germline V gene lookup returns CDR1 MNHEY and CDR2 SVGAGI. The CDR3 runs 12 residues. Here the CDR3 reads CASNRGPYEQYF. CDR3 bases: TGTGCCAGCAACAGGGGGCCCTACGAGCAGTACTTC.

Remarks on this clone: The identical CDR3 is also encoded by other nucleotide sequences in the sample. CDR3 sequence: CASSDRGNSPLHF. The CDR3 region has the DNA TGTGCCAGCAGTGACAGGGGCAATTCACCCCTCCACTTT. J is TRBJ1-6 and V is TRBV12-3 or TRBV12-4; 8 nucleotides match TRBD1. There are 13 residues in the CDR3. The V and J ends lost 5 bases and 7 bases, in that order; junction bases with no gene match: 1.

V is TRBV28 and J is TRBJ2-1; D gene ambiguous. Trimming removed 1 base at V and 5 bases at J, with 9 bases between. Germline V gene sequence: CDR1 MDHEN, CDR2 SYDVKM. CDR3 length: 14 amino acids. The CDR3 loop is CASSLYQSHNEQFF. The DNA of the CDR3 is TGTGCCAGCAGTTTATACCAGTCCCACAATGAGCAGTTCTTC.

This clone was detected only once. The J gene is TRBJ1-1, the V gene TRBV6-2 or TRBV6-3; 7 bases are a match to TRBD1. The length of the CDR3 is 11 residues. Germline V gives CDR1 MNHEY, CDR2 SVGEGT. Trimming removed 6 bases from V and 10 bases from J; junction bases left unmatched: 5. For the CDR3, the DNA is TGTGCCAGCAGCCAGGGGGGGGCAGCTTTCTTT. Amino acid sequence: CASSQGGAAFF.

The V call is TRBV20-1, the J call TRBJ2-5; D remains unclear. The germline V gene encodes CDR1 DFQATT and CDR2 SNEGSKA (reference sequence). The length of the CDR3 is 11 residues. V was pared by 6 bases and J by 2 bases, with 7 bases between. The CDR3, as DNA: TGCAGTGCGTCAGGACAAGAGACCCAGTACTTC. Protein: CSASGQETQYF.

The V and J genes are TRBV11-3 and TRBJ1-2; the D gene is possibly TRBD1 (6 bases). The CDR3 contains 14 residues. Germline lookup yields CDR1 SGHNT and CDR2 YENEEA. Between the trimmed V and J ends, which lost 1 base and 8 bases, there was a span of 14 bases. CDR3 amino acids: CASSLVGTNLGYTF. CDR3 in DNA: TGTGCCAGCAGCTTAGTCGGGACAAACTTGGGCTACACCTTC.

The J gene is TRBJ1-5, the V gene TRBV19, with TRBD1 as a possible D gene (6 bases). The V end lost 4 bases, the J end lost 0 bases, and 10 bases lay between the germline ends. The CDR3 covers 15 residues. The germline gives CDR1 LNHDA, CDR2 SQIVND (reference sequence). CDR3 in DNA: TGTGCCAGTAGTAGACAGGCATATAGCAATCAGCCCCAGCATTTT. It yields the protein CASSRQAYSNQPQHF.